The clone carrying this T cell receptor beta chain appeared many times. The antigen is unknown. The data stem from a study of Graves' ophthalmopathy and Graves' hyperthyroidism. Study findings and constraints: As the model predicted ophthalmopathy progression, it achieved a sensitivity of around 71% and a specificity of around 72%.

The CDR3 contains 16 residues. Trimming left V 5 bases short and J 5 bases short, with 16 bases between. Germline V gene lookup returns CDR1 MNHGY and CDR2 SAAAGT. RNA transcripts were the template, and TCR beta CDR3 regions were amplified from them. The authors performed first-round RT-PCR with HTBI primers and then a second-round multiplex PCR. TCRdb recomputed calls from the multiplex PCR reads with MiXCR, one row per CDR3 protein. The data contain some 350,000 distinct CDR3 sequences, approximately 18% of them singletons. Sequenced material: peripheral blood. The receptor was isolated from an adult woman with stable Graves' hyperthyroidism. V is TRBV6-8 and J is TRBJ2-6, with D possibly TRBD1 on 5 matching bases. CDR3 amino acids: CASSKPPEDRANVLTF. The DNA for the CDR3 is TGTGCCAGCAGTAAACCCCCCGAGGACAGGGCCAACGTCCTGACTTTC.